This is a list of T cell receptor beta chains from one sample in a study of T cells in Graves' hyperthyroidism and ophthalmopathy. Each CDR3 protein is one row after TCRdb ran MiXCR on the multiplex PCR reads. The sample carries around 300,000 distinct CDR3 sequences, approximately 13% recorded once. Sequencing used blood. These receptors were obtained from a middle-aged woman with Graves' hyperthyroidism. The CDR3 runs from the conserved cysteine through the conserved F or W. A D gene is named only where the DNA matches it firmly. Some rows have no size entry. The others give once, few or many, or a class for an expanded clone.

v_gene: TRBV6-2/TRBV6-3; abundance: -; d_gene: TRBD2; j_gene: TRBJ2-3; CDR3nt: TGTGCCAGCAGTTACTCGGCGGGAGCGCCAGATACGCAGTATTTT; CDR3aa: CASSYSAGAPDTQYF
v_gene: TRBV19; abundance: many; d_gene: TRBD1; j_gene: TRBJ1-5; CDR3nt: TGTGCCAGCGGACAGGTTAATCAGCCCCAGCATTTT; CDR3aa: CASGQVNQPQHF
v_gene: TRBV10-3; abundance: many; d_gene: -; j_gene: TRBJ1-4; CDR3nt: TGTGCCATCAGTGAGTCAGGGGTTGGAGGCGATGAAAAACTGTTTTTT; CDR3aa: CAISESGVGGDEKLFF
v_gene: TRBV7-9; abundance: many; d_gene: -; j_gene: TRBJ1-2; CDR3nt: TGTGCCAGCAGCCCACCATGGGGGGACTATGGCTACACCTTC; CDR3aa: CASSPPWGDYGYTF
v_gene: TRBV28; abundance: many; d_gene: TRBD2; j_gene: TRBJ2-1; CDR3nt: TGTGCCAGCAGTTCCGCCTCTAGCGGGAGGGGCTTCTGGGAGCAGTTCTTC; CDR3aa: CASSSASSGRGFWEQFF
v_gene: TRBV28; abundance: -; d_gene: -; j_gene: TRBJ1-2; CDR3nt: TGTGCCAGCAGTTCTGGCAGGGCCTATGGCTACACCTTC; CDR3aa: CASSSGRAYGYTF
v_gene: TRBV4-1; abundance: -; d_gene: -; j_gene: TRBJ2-7; CDR3nt: TGTTGCCAGTCCTACGAGCAGTACTTC; CDR3aa: CCQSYEQYF
v_gene: TRBV11-2; abundance: many; d_gene: -; j_gene: TRBJ2-5; CDR3nt: TGTGCCAGCAGCTTAAGGGACATCCCCCCAGAGACCCAGTACTTC; CDR3aa: CASSLRDIPPETQYF
v_gene: TRBV6-1; abundance: many; d_gene: TRBD2; j_gene: TRBJ2-2; CDR3nt: TGTGCCAGCACCACCGGGACTAGCGCGACCGGGGAGCTGTTTTTT; CDR3aa: CASTTGTSATGELFF
v_gene: TRBV5-4; abundance: few; d_gene: -; j_gene: TRBJ2-7; CDR3nt: TGTGCCAGCAGCGTATCATGGACTGGAGACGAGCAGTACTTC; CDR3aa: CASSVSWTGDEQYF
v_gene: TRBV15; abundance: many; d_gene: -; j_gene: TRBJ1-4; CDR3nt: TGTGCCACCAGCAGAGAATGGACAGCTAATGAAAAACTGTTTTTT; CDR3aa: CATSREWTANEKLFF
v_gene: TRBV2; abundance: many; d_gene: -; j_gene: TRBJ1-2; CDR3nt: TGTGCCAGCAGTGAGTCCGCCAGGGGAGGTTTTGGCTACACCTTC; CDR3aa: CASSESARGGFGYTF
v_gene: TRBV6-2/TRBV6-3; abundance: many; d_gene: -; j_gene: TRBJ2-1; CDR3nt: TGTGCCAGCAGTCTGCTCGAGAGGTGGGACGAGCAGTTCTTC; CDR3aa: CASSLLERWDEQFF
v_gene: TRBV13; abundance: -; d_gene: -; j_gene: TRBJ1-1; CDR3nt: TGTGCCAGCACCCCCCGAGCGGGCGGCACTGAAGCTTTCTTT; CDR3aa: CASTPRAGGTEAFF
v_gene: TRBV5-1; abundance: many; d_gene: -; j_gene: TRBJ2-2; CDR3nt: TGCGCCAGCAGAGAAAGCCCGGGGACGAACACCGGGGAGCTGTTTTTT; CDR3aa: CASRESPGTNTGELFF
v_gene: TRBV5-1; abundance: -; d_gene: TRBD2; j_gene: TRBJ2-5; CDR3nt: TGCGCCAGCAGCTCCCTAGCGGAGCCAGGAGAGACCCAGTACTTC; CDR3aa: CASSSLAEPGETQYF
v_gene: TRBV2; abundance: -; d_gene: TRBD1; j_gene: TRBJ2-1; CDR3nt: TGTGCCAGCCAATTGGGACAGGGAAACAATGAGCAGTTCTTC; CDR3aa: CASQLGQGNNEQFF
v_gene: TRBV27; abundance: many; d_gene: -; j_gene: TRBJ2-5; CDR3nt: TGTGCCAGCAGTTTATCCTTCCAAGAGACCCAGTACTTC; CDR3aa: CASSLSFQETQYF
v_gene: TRBV6-2/TRBV6-3; abundance: many; d_gene: TRBD2; j_gene: TRBJ2-7; CDR3nt: TGTGCCAGCAGTCTAGCGGGAGGGACAAGGTACGAGCAGTACTTC; CDR3aa: CASSLAGGTRYEQYF
v_gene: TRBV6-1; abundance: many; d_gene: TRBD2; j_gene: TRBJ2-7; CDR3nt: TGTGCCAGCAGTTATTCTAGCGGGAGTTCCTACGAGCAGTACTTC; CDR3aa: CASSYSSGSSYEQYF
v_gene: TRBV18; abundance: many; d_gene: TRBD2; j_gene: TRBJ2-1; CDR3nt: TGTGCCAGCTCACCACTCCGGGAGGGCCTGGATGAGCAGTTCTTC; CDR3aa: CASSPLREGLDEQFF
v_gene: TRBV20-1; abundance: -; d_gene: -; j_gene: TRBJ2-3; CDR3nt: TGCAGTGCTAGACCTCCTTGGGCGAGGGGCACAGGTACGCAGTATTTT; CDR3aa: CSARPPWARGTGTQYF
v_gene: TRBV12-3/TRBV12-4; abundance: many; d_gene: -; j_gene: TRBJ2-7; CDR3nt: TGTGCCAGCAGTTTAGCGGGAGACTACGAGCAGTACTTC; CDR3aa: CASSLAGDYEQYF
v_gene: TRBV2; abundance: many; d_gene: -; j_gene: TRBJ1-5; CDR3nt: TGTGCCAGCAGTTTCAGGAGGAGCAATCAGCCCCAGCATTTT; CDR3aa: CASSFRRSNQPQHF
v_gene: TRBV6-6; abundance: many; d_gene: -; j_gene: TRBJ2-7; CDR3nt: TGTGCCAGCAGTTACTCCGGGGCTGTGGGCTACGAGCAGTACTTC; CDR3aa: CASSYSGAVGYEQYF
v_gene: TRBV5-6; abundance: -; d_gene: -; j_gene: TRBJ1-1; CDR3nt: TGTGCCAGCAGCTTAGGGCGCCTAGGTGGGGCTTTCTTT; CDR3aa: CASSLGRLGGAFF
v_gene: TRBV27; abundance: many; d_gene: -; j_gene: TRBJ2-7; CDR3nt: TGTGCCAGCAGCACTCCCATTTCGACCAAGCAGTACTTC; CDR3aa: CASSTPISTKQYF
v_gene: TRBV12-3/TRBV12-4; abundance: many; d_gene: -; j_gene: TRBJ1-3; CDR3nt: TGTGCCAGCAGCTCCGGATCCGGGGCTGGAAACACCATATATTTT; CDR3aa: CASSSGSGAGNTIYF
v_gene: TRBV28; abundance: many; d_gene: -; j_gene: TRBJ1-2; CDR3nt: TGTGCCAGCAGTTTAGGGGTACAGGGCAACTATGGCTACACCTTC; CDR3aa: CASSLGVQGNYGYTF
v_gene: TRBV5-1; abundance: -; d_gene: TRBD1; j_gene: TRBJ1-2; CDR3nt: TGCGCCAGCAGCCATGGACAGGGTTATGGCTACACCTTC; CDR3aa: CASSHGQGYGYTF
v_gene: TRBV6-1; abundance: -; d_gene: -; j_gene: TRBJ2-1; CDR3nt: TGTGCCAGCACTCAAAACAATGAGCAGTTCTTC; CDR3aa: CASTQNNEQFF
v_gene: TRBV28; abundance: many; d_gene: TRBD2; j_gene: TRBJ2-1; CDR3nt: TGTGCCAGCAGTTTAGGTGGGGCAGTCGGACTAGCGGGAGGATACGAGCAGTTCTTC; CDR3aa: CASSLGGAVGLAGGYEQFF
v_gene: TRBV10-3; abundance: -; d_gene: TRBD1; j_gene: TRBJ1-2; CDR3nt: TGTGCCAGCTGGACAGGGACACGGCAGGGCTACACCTTC; CDR3aa: CASWTGTRQGYTF
v_gene: TRBV27; abundance: many; d_gene: TRBD1; j_gene: TRBJ2-7; CDR3nt: TGTGCCAGCAGTACCCGAGGACAGGGGAAAGTCTACGAGCAGTACTTC; CDR3aa: CASSTRGQGKVYEQYF
v_gene: TRBV27; abundance: many; d_gene: -; j_gene: TRBJ1-1; CDR3nt: TGTGCCAGCAGCTGGGGACGCTGGAACACTGAAGCTTTCTTT; CDR3aa: CASSWGRWNTEAFF
v_gene: TRBV6-1; abundance: few; d_gene: TRBD1; j_gene: TRBJ2-7; CDR3nt: TGTGCCAGCGGCACAGGGGCGCGCTACGAGCAGTACTTC; CDR3aa: CASGTGARYEQYF
v_gene: TRBV2; abundance: many; d_gene: TRBD1; j_gene: TRBJ1-5; CDR3nt: TGTGCCAGCAGTGATCAGGGGGCTGGCAATCAGCCCCAGCATTTT; CDR3aa: CASSDQGAGNQPQHF
v_gene: TRBV6-1; abundance: many; d_gene: TRBD1; j_gene: TRBJ2-4; CDR3nt: TGTGCCAGCAGTACCTGGGACAGGGGGATTGGAAACATTCAGTACTTC; CDR3aa: CASSTWDRGIGNIQYF
v_gene: TRBV27; abundance: many; d_gene: TRBD2; j_gene: TRBJ2-3; CDR3nt: TGTGCCAGCACCCCTAGCGGGAGTTACGCAGATACGCAGTATTTT; CDR3aa: CASTPSGSYADTQYF
v_gene: TRBV5-1; abundance: many; d_gene: -; j_gene: TRBJ2-1; CDR3nt: TGCGCCAGCAGCTTGGACGGAAACTCCTACAATGAGCAGTTCTTC; CDR3aa: CASSLDGNSYNEQFF
v_gene: TRBV6-1; abundance: many; d_gene: TRBD1; j_gene: TRBJ1-2; CDR3nt: TGTGCCAGCAAACGACAGGGGGAATATGGCTACACCTTC; CDR3aa: CASKRQGEYGYTF
v_gene: TRBV24-1; abundance: many; d_gene: TRBD2; j_gene: TRBJ2-1; CDR3nt: TGTGCCACCAGTAGGACTAGCGGGCGCAATGAGCAGTTCTTC; CDR3aa: CATSRTSGRNEQFF
v_gene: TRBV11-2; abundance: -; d_gene: -; j_gene: TRBJ1-4; CDR3nt: TGTGCCAGCAGCCGCGGGACCCGTGAAAAACTGTTTTTT; CDR3aa: CASSRGTREKLFF
v_gene: TRBV6-1; abundance: many; d_gene: TRBD2; j_gene: TRBJ2-1; CDR3nt: TGTGCCAGCAGGGGGACTAGGCTTTCCAATGAGCAGTTCTTC; CDR3aa: CASRGTRLSNEQFF
v_gene: TRBV6-1; abundance: -; d_gene: TRBD1; j_gene: TRBJ1-5; CDR3nt: TGTGCCAGCAGTCCGGAGGGACAGGGATTTCAGCCCCAGCATTTT; CDR3aa: CASSPEGQGFQPQHF
v_gene: TRBV12-3/TRBV12-4; abundance: many; d_gene: TRBD1; j_gene: TRBJ2-7; CDR3nt: TGTGCCAGCAGTTCCTCGGACAGGGGGATTCGGGAGCAGTACTTC; CDR3aa: CASSSSDRGIREQYF
v_gene: TRBV19; abundance: many; d_gene: TRBD1; j_gene: TRBJ1-2; CDR3nt: TGTGCCAGTAGTCCACGACCGGGACAGAAAGGTTATGGCTACACCTTC; CDR3aa: CASSPRPGQKGYGYTF
v_gene: TRBV24-1; abundance: few; d_gene: -; j_gene: TRBJ1-2; CDR3nt: TGTGCCACCAGTGAAGACGGGGGACATGGCTACACCTTC; CDR3aa: CATSEDGGHGYTF
v_gene: TRBV28; abundance: many; d_gene: TRBD1; j_gene: TRBJ1-5; CDR3nt: TGTGCCAGCAGTCTCCCGGACAGGGGCGGAGGCAATCAGCCCCAGCATTTT; CDR3aa: CASSLPDRGGGNQPQHF
v_gene: TRBV13; abundance: many; d_gene: -; j_gene: TRBJ2-5; CDR3nt: TGTGCCAGCAGCTTAGCAGCCAAACTAGGCCAAGAGACCCAGTACTTC; CDR3aa: CASSLAAKLGQETQYF
v_gene: TRBV19; abundance: -; d_gene: TRBD1; j_gene: TRBJ2-2; CDR3nt: TGTGCCAGTAGTTCTGGGACAGGGGGCCCCGCGAACACCGGGGAGCTGTTTTTT; CDR3aa: CASSSGTGGPANTGELFF
v_gene: TRBV18; abundance: -; d_gene: TRBD2; j_gene: TRBJ2-1; CDR3nt: TGTGCCAGCTCACCGCGCCAAGCGGGAGTAGTGTATCAGTTCTTC; CDR3aa: CASSPRQAGVVYQFF
v_gene: TRBV7-9; abundance: many; d_gene: -; j_gene: TRBJ2-5; CDR3nt: TGTGCCAGCAGCTCAGGGATTCGGGAGACCCAGTACTTC; CDR3aa: CASSSGIRETQYF
v_gene: TRBV10-3; abundance: once; d_gene: -; j_gene: TRBJ2-5; CDR3nt: TGTGCCATCAGTGAGTCGCTAGGACTAAACCAAGAGACCCAGTACTTC; CDR3aa: CAISESLGLNQETQYF